What follows are 29 T cell receptor beta chains derived from one specimen sequenced in a study of T cell responses to AZD1222 COVID-19 vaccine. Measured with immunoSEQ multiplex PCR; TCRdb has only the in-frame clones, and not every one. The sample consists of roughly 180,000 clones, roughly nine tenths of them appearing once. The sequencing used peripheral blood, collected on day 0 of AZD1222 vaccination. These receptor sequences come from an adult in good health.

Note on this clone: In the same sample, other DNA sequences code for this CDR3. The chain carries TRBV7-9 and TRBJ1-5; D is uncertain. The CDR3 is 13 residues long. Trimming removed 1 base from V and 5 bases from J, with 6 bases in between. Germline loops: CDR1 SEHNR, CDR2 FQNEAQ (reference sequence). The CDR3 DNA follows: TGTGCCAGCAGCTTAGTCGGGGATCAGCCCCAGCATTTT. This gives the protein CASSLVGDQPQHF.

The DNA of the CDR3 is TGTGCCAGCAGTCAAATTCTGAACACTGAAGCTTTCTTT. It encodes CASSQILNTEAFF. The chain employs TRBV6-2 or TRBV6-3 and TRBJ1-1; D remains unclear. Germline V gives CDR1 MNHEY, CDR2 SVGEGT. This CDR3 spans 13 amino acids. V lost 5 bases and J lost 0, with 7 bases in between.

The chain uses TRBV4-3 and TRBJ2-5; 7 nucleotides line up with TRBD1. Trimming took 4 bases from V and 1 from J; bases not matched to a gene: 3. There are 14 residues in the CDR3. The germline V gene encodes CDR1 LGHNA and CDR2 YSLEER. Here the CDR3 DNA reads TGCGCCAGCAGCCTCGGGACAGCCCAAGAGACCCAGTACTTC. Translating it yields CASSLGTAQETQYF.

This clone has a single count. The chain links TRBV4-2 to TRBJ1-1, with D perhaps TRBD1 (6 bases). This CDR3 spans 15 amino acids. Per germline, CDR1 LGHNA and CDR2 YNFKEQ. With 0 bases removed from V and 6 bases from J, the gap between germline ends came to 14 bases. The CDR3 here is CASSQDREGGPEAFF. Here the CDR3 DNA reads TGTGCCAGCAGCCAAGATCGGGAGGGGGGGCCTGAAGCTTTCTTT.

J is TRBJ2-1 and V is TRBV28; no firm D call. V was trimmed by 5 bases and J by 5 bases, leaving 7 bases between them. Germline V gene sequence: CDR1 MDHEN, CDR2 SYDVKM. The CDR3 loop spans 12 amino acids. The CDR3 DNA is TGTGCCAGCAGTCTCGGACACAATGAGCAGTTCTTC. As protein: CASSLGHNEQFF.

The rearrangement uses TRBV6-5 and TRBJ2-2, with 9 positions matching TRBD1. V shed 5 bases and J 2 bases; nucleotides not matched to a gene: 3. The CDR3 totals 15 residues. Germline CDR1 reads MNHEY; CDR2 reads SVGAGI. CDR3 DNA: TGTGCCAGCAGTCGGGACAGGGCAAACACCGGGGAGCTGTTTTTT. It is translated as CASSRDRANTGELFF.

The J gene is TRBJ2-3, the V gene TRBV6-5; D remains unclear. Germline V gene sequence: CDR1 MNHEY, CDR2 SVGAGI. V was shortened by 6 bases and J by 0 bases, with 13 bases between the two germline ends. CDR3 size: 15 residues. The CDR3 spells CASRGRVSSTDTQYF. The CDR3, as DNA: TGTGCCAGCAGGGGCCGGGTGTCTAGCACAGATACGCAGTATTTT.

The chain couples TRBV3-1 (or the pseudogene TRBV3-2) to TRBJ1-1; D gene uncertain. CDR3 length equals 13 residues. CDR1 is LGHDT and CDR2 is YNNKEL in the germline V gene (reference sequence). V was pared by 4 bases and J by 1 base, with 7 bases between. The CDR3 DNA sequence: TGTGCCAGCAGCCGGCTAGAGAACACTGAAGCTTTCTTT. The encoded protein is CASSRLENTEAFF.

The CDR3 region has the DNA TGCGCCAGCAGCCAAGATACTTCTAGCGGGGGGGTGGGAGATACGCAGTATTTT. Translating gives CASSQDTSSGGVGDTQYF. V is TRBV4-1 and J is TRBJ2-3; 12 bases agree with TRBD2. Trimming at V came to 0 bases and at J to 5 bases, leaving 9 bases not matched to a gene. Germline-derived CDR1 and CDR2 are MGHRA and YSYEKL. CDR3 size: 18 residues.

The chain has TRBV15 and TRBJ2-1; a weak D match, TRBD2 (6 bases). V lost 2 bases to trimming and J lost 7 bases, with 12 bases between them. Germline-derived CDR1 and CDR2 are LNHNV and YYDKDF (reference sequence). CDR3 length: 14 residues. Written as DNA, the CDR3 is TGTGCCACCAGCAGAACTGGCGGGGTAAATGAGCAGTTCTTC. This translates into CATSRTGGVNEQFF.

This chain's CDR3 is CASSQEGYEQYF. The CDR3 DNA follows: TGTGCCAGCAGCCAAGAGGGCTACGAGCAGTACTTC. The chain uses TRBV4-2 and TRBJ2-7; no firm D call. CDR1 LGHNA and CDR2 YNFKEQ come from the germline V gene. This CDR3 is built from 12 residues. Trimming stripped 0 bases from V and 3 bases from J, with 3 bases between.

This rearrangement joins TRBV7-9 to TRBJ2-5; D is undetermined. The CDR3 has 13 amino acids. The ends were cut back, 1 base at V and 2 bases at J, with 5 bases in the middle. Germline V gene lookup returns CDR1 SEHNR and CDR2 FQNEAQ (reference sequence). In nucleotides, the CDR3 is TGTGCCAGCAGCTTAGTAGGGCAAGAGACCCAGTACTTC. This translates into CASSLVGQETQYF.

This rearrangement joins TRBV7-8 to TRBJ1-6; 8 bases are shared with TRBD1. The CDR3 has 18 residues. The germline CDR1 and CDR2 sequences are SGHVS and FQNEAQ. Trimming cost V 3 bases and J 6 bases; bases outside gene matches: 13. Written as DNA, the CDR3 is TGTGCCAGCAGCTTCTACGGACAGGGTTATTCTTCTAATTCACCCCTCCACTTT. This codes for CASSFYGQGYSSNSPLHF.

The rearrangement joins TRBV5-4 to TRBJ2-1, with 10 bases matching TRBD2. In germline, CDR1 is SGHNT, CDR2 YYREEE (reference sequence). The J segment lost 4 bases and the V segment lost 1 base, leaving 5 bases of the junction unmatched. This CDR3 has 16 residues. Written as DNA, the CDR3 is TGTGCCAGCAGCTTGTTGGGTAGCGGGGGGTACAATGAGCAGTTCTTC. Encoded protein: CASSLLGSGGYNEQFF.

CDR3 DNA sequence: TGCGCCATCAAGGACAGGGATCGGAGCAATCAGCCCCAGCATTTT. Its protein product is CAIKDRDRSNQPQHF. V is TRBV5-1 and J is TRBJ1-5; 8 bases map to TRBD1. The CDR3 has 15 residues. V dropped 9 bases and J dropped 1; count of bases not matched to a gene: 9. CDR1 SGHRS and CDR2 YFSETQ come from the germline V gene.

In DNA, the CDR3 is TGTGCCAGCAGCTTAATGGAGACCCAGTACTTC. This encodes CASSLMETQYF. The chain links TRBV13 to TRBJ2-5; the D is unclear. Trimming left V 2 bases short and J 5 bases short, with 3 bases between. From germline, CDR1 is PRHDT and CDR2 FYEKMQ (reference sequence). This CDR3 is built from 11 residues.

This chain connects TRBV19 to TRBJ1-1; no definite D call. The CDR3 extends over 13 amino acids. Trimming stripped 4 bases from V and 3 bases from J, with 9 bases between. From germline, CDR1 is LNHDA and CDR2 SQIVND (reference sequence). Here the CDR3 reads CASSTNPYTEAFF. The CDR3 nucleotides read TGTGCCAGTAGTACCAATCCTTACACTGAAGCTTTCTTT.

CDR3 in amino acids: CASSPLTGSGEQYF. CDR3 sequence (DNA): TGTGCCAGCTCACCACTCACAGGGTCCGGCGAGCAGTACTTC. The chain has TRBV18 and TRBJ2-7; a possible D gene is TRBD1 (6 bases). V gave up 1 base and J gave up 6 bases, with 13 bases separating them. The CDR3 totals 14 residues. Germline CDR1 KGHSH, CDR2 LQKENI.

The chain joins TRBV3-1 (or the pseudogene TRBV3-2) to TRBJ2-7, with 7 bases identical to TRBD1. The CDR3 is 16 amino acids. Unmatched junction bases numbered 8, after V lost 0 bases and J lost 3 bases. From germline, CDR1 is LGHDT and CDR2 YNNKEL (reference sequence). CDR3 coding DNA: TGTGCCAGCAGCCAAGATAGGGGACAGATTTTCTACGAGCAGTACTTC. Residues: CASSQDRGQIFYEQYF.

V usage is TRBV5-8 and J usage is TRBJ1-5; D gene ambiguous. With 4 bases removed from V and 7 bases from J, the gap between germline ends came to 18 bases. The germline CDR1 and CDR2 sequences are SGHTS and YDEGEE. CDR3 length: 15 residues. CDR3 region: CASSELRGSRQPQHF. The DNA of the CDR3 is TGTGCCAGCAGCGAACTACGGGGTAGTAGACAGCCCCAGCATTTT.

This rearrangement joins TRBV19 to TRBJ1-3; D is unclear. In germline, CDR1 is LNHDA, CDR2 SQIVND (reference sequence). This CDR3 comprises 15 residues. V dropped 5 bases and J dropped 0 bases, with 11 bases sitting between them. The CDR3 sequence is CASSETAISGNTIYF. CDR3 sequence (DNA): TGTGCCAGTAGTGAAACAGCCATCTCTGGAAACACCATATATTTT. Combining the CDR3 with reference TRBV19 and TRBJ1-3 gives the whole variable domain DGGITQSPKYLFRKEGQNVTLSCEQNLNHDAMYWYRQDPGQGLRLIYYSQIVNDFQKGDIAEGYSVSREKKESFPLTVTSAQKNPTAFYLCASSETAISGNTIYFGEGSWLTVV.

The chain recombines TRBV5-1 with TRBJ2-1; 8 bases fit TRBD2. The CDR3 loop spans 14 amino acids. CDR1 is SGHRS, CDR2 YFSETQ, per germline. V shed 2 bases, J shed 10 bases, and the junction held 8 bases outside the gene matches. CDR3 sequence reads: CASSFPGTGGEQFF. The CDR3 DNA reads as TGCGCCAGCAGCTTCCCGGGGACGGGGGGGGAGCAGTTCTTC.

The genes are TRBV2 and TRBJ2-7; TRBD1 is a possible D gene (5 bases). The CDR3 consists of 14 residues. With 7 bases removed from V and 6 bases from J, the gap between germline ends came to 19 bases. Per the germline V gene, CDR1 is SNHLY and CDR2 is FYNNEI. CDR3 bases: TGTGCCAGCATTTGGGGCAGGACGACTTTCGAGCAGTACTTC. Protein product: CASIWGRTTFEQYF.

The rearrangement uses TRBV15 and TRBJ2-4; D perhaps matches TRBD1 (5 bases). The CDR3 is 17 amino acids. CDR1 LNHNV and CDR2 YYDKDF come from the germline V gene (reference sequence). Trimming took 5 bases from V and 1 from J, leaving 18 bases between them. CDR3 protein: CATSLRSGHLAKNIQYF. CDR3 DNA sequence: TGTGCCACCAGCCTCCGTTCAGGGCATTTGGCCAAAAACATTCAGTACTTC.

This clone appeared once. This chain links TRBV10-3 with TRBJ1-1; D perhaps matches TRBD1 (6 bases). The length of the CDR3 is 12 residues. Germline assignment: CDR1 ENHRY and CDR2 SYGVKD. Trimming took off 6 bases at V and 1 base at J, with 6 bases between the two ends. The CDR3 reads CAIRGANTEAFF. The CDR3 DNA reads as TGTGCCATCAGGGGGGCGAACACTGAAGCTTTCTTT.

The rearrangement uses TRBV6-2 or TRBV6-3 and TRBJ2-7; perhaps TRBD2 as D (5 bases). Germline assignment: CDR1 MNHEY and CDR2 SVGEGT. Deletions cut 5 bases from V and 0 bases from J, with 8 bases between. The CDR3 contains 13 residues. The CDR3 loop is CASSRRDSYEQYV. DNA for the CDR3: TGTGCCAGCAGTCGACGGGACTCCTACGAGCAGTACGTC.

This sequence joins TRBV7-9 and TRBJ1-5; D call uncertain. This CDR3 is 13 amino acids long. V was pared by 0 bases and J by 3 bases, with 3 bases between. The V gene's germline CDR1 is SEHNR and CDR2 FQNEAQ (reference sequence). CDR3: CASSLAPNQPQHF. In DNA, the CDR3 is TGTGCCAGCAGCTTAGCGCCCAATCAGCCCCAGCATTTT.

The chain links TRBV15 to TRBJ1-4; a weak D match, TRBD1 (6 bases). The CDR3 consists of 17 residues. Germline V gene lookup returns CDR1 LNHNV and CDR2 YYDKDF (reference sequence). The V and J ends lost 1 base and 0 bases respectively, with 12 bases between them. DNA for the CDR3: TGTGCCACCAGCAGAGTCCGGGGGCCAACAACTAATGAAAAACTGTTTTTT. Protein sequence: CATSRVRGPTTNEKLFF.

This chain joins TRBV19 and TRBJ2-7, with 8 positions matching TRBD2. Germline V gene data show CDR1 as LNHDA and CDR2 as SQIVND (reference sequence). The J segment lost 2 bases and the V segment lost 5 bases, leaving 5 bases of the junction unmatched. This CDR3 contains 14 residues. CDR3 loop: CASSSDGGAYEQYF. In nucleotides, the CDR3 is TGTGCCAGTAGTTCGGACGGGGGGGCCTACGAGCAGTACTTC.